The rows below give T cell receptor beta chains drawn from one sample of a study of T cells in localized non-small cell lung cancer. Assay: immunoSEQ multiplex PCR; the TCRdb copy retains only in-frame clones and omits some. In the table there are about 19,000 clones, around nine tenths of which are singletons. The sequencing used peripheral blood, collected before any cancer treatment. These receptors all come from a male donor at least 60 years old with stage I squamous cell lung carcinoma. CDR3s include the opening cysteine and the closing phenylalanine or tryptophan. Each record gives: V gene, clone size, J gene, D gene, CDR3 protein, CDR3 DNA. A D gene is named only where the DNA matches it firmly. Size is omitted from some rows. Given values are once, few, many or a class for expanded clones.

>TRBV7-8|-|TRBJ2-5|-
CAITRQSQETQYF
TGTGCGATCACCCGACAAAGCCAAGAGACCCAGTACTTC
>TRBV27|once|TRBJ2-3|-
CASSPLRRSTDTQYF
TGTGCCAGCAGCCCACTCCGGCGTAGCACAGATACGCAGTATTTT
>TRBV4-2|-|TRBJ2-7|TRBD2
CASSQDWTSGLFEQYF
TGTGCCAGCAGCCAAGATTGGACTAGCGGCCTTTTCGAGCAGTACTTC
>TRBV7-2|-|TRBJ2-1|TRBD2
CASSSRVAGWNEQFF
TGTGCCAGCAGCTCCCGAGTAGCGGGGTGGAATGAGCAGTTCTTC
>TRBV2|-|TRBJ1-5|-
CASSGAAANNQPQHF
TGTGCCAGCAGTGGGGCAGCAGCCAACAATCAGCCCCAGCATTTT
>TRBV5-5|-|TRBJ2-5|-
CASSRAGRETQYF
TGTGCCAGCAGCCGGGCTGGGCGGGAGACCCAGTACTTC
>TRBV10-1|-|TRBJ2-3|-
CASSADLTDTQYF
TGCGCCAGCAGCGCAGACCTGACAGATACGCAGTATTTT
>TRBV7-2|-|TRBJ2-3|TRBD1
CASRTGDTDTQYF
TGTGCCAGCCGGACAGGGGACACAGATACGCAGTATTTT
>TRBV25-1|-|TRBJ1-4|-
CASGSIKGSGKLFF
TGTGCCAGCGGATCCATCAAGGGGTCCGGAAAACTGTTTTTT
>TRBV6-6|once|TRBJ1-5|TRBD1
CASIQGQGDQPQHF
TGTGCCAGCATTCAAGGACAGGGGGATCAGCCCCAGCATTTT
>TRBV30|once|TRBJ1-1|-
CAWSVPKPEAFF
TGTGCCTGGAGTGTACCCAAGCCTGAAGCTTTCTTT
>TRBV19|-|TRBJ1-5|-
CAMTPPSQPQHF
TGTGCCATGACACCCCCAAGTCAGCCCCAGCATTTT
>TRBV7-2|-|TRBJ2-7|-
CASSKGGEDEQYF
TGTGCCAGCAGCAAGGGGGGGGAAGACGAGCAGTACTTC
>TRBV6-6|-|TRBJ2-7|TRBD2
CASSYSVAGGYEQYF
TGTGCCAGCAGTTACTCGGTAGCGGGAGGGTACGAGCAGTACTTC
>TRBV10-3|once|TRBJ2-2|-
CAISELAAPNTGELFF
TGTGCCATCAGTGAGTTGGCAGCCCCGAACACCGGGGAGCTGTTTTTT
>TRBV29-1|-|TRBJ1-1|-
CSVEVSGALTEAFF
TGCAGCGTTGAGGTATCCGGGGCCCTCACTGAAGCTTTCTTT
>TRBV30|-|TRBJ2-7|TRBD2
CAWSGAAGENSPRKYF
TGTGCCTGGAGTGGGGCAGCGGGAGAGAATTCCCCAAGGAAGTACTTC
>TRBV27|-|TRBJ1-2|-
CASSLGGGGGYTF
TGTGCCAGCAGTTTAGGGGGGGGCGGTGGCTACACCTTC
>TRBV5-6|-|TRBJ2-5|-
CASSLASREGIETQYF
TGTGCCAGCAGCTTGGCCTCCAGGGAAGGCATCGAGACCCAGTACTTC
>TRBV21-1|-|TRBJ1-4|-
CASRVSGSFNEKLFF
TGTGCCAGTAGGGTATCCGGGTCCTTTAATGAAAAACTGTTTTTT
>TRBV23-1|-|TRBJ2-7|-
CASSSTGALPDEQYF
TGCGCCAGCAGTTCGACAGGTGCCCTCCCTGACGAGCAGTACTTC
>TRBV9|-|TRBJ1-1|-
CASSVEHQGDINTEAFF
TGTGCCAGCAGCGTAGAGCACCAAGGGGATATCAACACTGAAGCTTTCTTT
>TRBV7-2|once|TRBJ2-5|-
CASSSPSAGAVETQYF
TGTGCCAGCAGCTCCCCCTCAGCAGGGGCCGTTGAGACCCAGTACTTC
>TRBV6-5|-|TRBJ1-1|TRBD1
CASRDRGPNTEAFF
TGTGCCAGCCGGGACAGGGGGCCAAACACTGAAGCTTTCTTT
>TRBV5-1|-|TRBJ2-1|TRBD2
CASSISSGRVGNEQFF
TGCGCCAGCAGCATCTCTAGCGGGAGGGTAGGGAATGAGCAGTTCTTC
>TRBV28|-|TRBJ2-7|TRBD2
CASSPALRTFNPGLAGVNHEQYF
TGTGCCAGCAGTCCCGCGTTGAGGACTTTCAACCCGGGACTAGCGGGAGTGAACCACGAGCAGTACTTC
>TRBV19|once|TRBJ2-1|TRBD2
CASSARTSGSGSYNEQFF
TGTGCCAGTAGTGCCCGGACTAGCGGGTCAGGCTCCTACAATGAGCAGTTCTTC
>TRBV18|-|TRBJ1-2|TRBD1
CASSPRQGARYGYTF
TGTGCCAGCTCACCTCGACAGGGGGCGAGGTATGGCTACACCTTC
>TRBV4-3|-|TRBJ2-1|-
CASSQDLYSAYNEQFF
TGCGCCAGCAGCCAAGATCTCTATAGTGCCTACAATGAGCAGTTCTTC
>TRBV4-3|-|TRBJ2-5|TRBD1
CASSRAEARTTGGLQTQYF
TGCGCCAGCAGCCGTGCGGAGGCTAGAACGACAGGGGGCTTACAGACCCAGTACTTC
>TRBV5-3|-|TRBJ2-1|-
CARSFPYNEQFF
TGTGCCAGAAGCTTCCCTTACAATGAGCAGTTCTTC
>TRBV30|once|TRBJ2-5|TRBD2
CAWTGSSGRAGTQYF
TGTGCCTGGACCGGGTCCAGCGGGAGGGCCGGGACCCAGTACTTC
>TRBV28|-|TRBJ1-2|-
CASSHQGVLARGYTF
TGTGCCAGCAGCCACCAAGGGGTATTGGCGCGAGGCTACACCTTC
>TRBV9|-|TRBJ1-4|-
CASGSRNEKLFF
TGTGCCAGCGGCTCACGGAACGAAAAACTGTTTTTT
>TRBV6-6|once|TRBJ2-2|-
CASSYYSGVNTGELFF
TGTGCCAGCAGTTACTATAGCGGAGTAAACACCGGGGAGCTGTTTTTT
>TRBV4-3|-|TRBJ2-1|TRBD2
CASSQPSGGHNEQFF
TGCGCCAGCAGCCAACCTAGCGGGGGTCACAATGAGCAGTTCTTC
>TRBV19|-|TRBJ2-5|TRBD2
CASTGLADQETQYF
TGTGCCAGTACGGGACTAGCGGACCAAGAGACCCAGTACTTC
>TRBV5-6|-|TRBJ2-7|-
CASSLLQNYEQYF
TGTGCCAGCAGCTTGTTACAGAATTACGAGCAGTACTTC
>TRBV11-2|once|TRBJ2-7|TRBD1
CASSSLQGVSGYEQYF
TGTGCCAGCAGCTCACTTCAGGGGGTCTCTGGCTACGAGCAGTACTTC
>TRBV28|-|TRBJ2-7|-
CASSLLVEASYEQYF
TGTGCCAGCAGTTTATTGGTGGAGGCGTCCTACGAGCAGTACTTC
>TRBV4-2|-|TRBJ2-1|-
CASSQERKQFF
TGTGCCAGCAGCCAAGAGAGAAAGCAGTTCTTC
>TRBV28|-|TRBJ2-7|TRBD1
CASSPGQFSSYEQYF
TGTGCCAGCAGCCCGGGACAGTTCAGCTCCTACGAGCAGTACTTC
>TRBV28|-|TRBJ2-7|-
CASSLFRSSYEQYF
TGTGCCAGCAGTTTATTTCGCAGCTCCTACGAGCAGTACTTC
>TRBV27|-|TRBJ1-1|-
CASSLSHFTTGVTEAFF
TGTGCCAGCAGTTTATCCCACTTCACAACGGGGGTCACTGAAGCTTTCTTT
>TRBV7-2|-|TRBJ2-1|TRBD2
CASSLDGGRAHNEQFF
TGTGCCAGCAGCTTAGACGGCGGGAGGGCCCACAATGAGCAGTTCTTC
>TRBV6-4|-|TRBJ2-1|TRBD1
CASSESTGANEQFF
TGTGCCAGCAGTGAATCCACAGGGGCCAATGAGCAGTTCTTC
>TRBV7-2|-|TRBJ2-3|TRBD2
CASSTRLAGGSTDTQYF
TGTGCCAGCAGCACCCGACTAGCGGGAGGGAGCACAGATACGCAGTATTTT
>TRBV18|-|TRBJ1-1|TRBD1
CASSQDRGLTEAFF
TGTGCCAGCTCACAGGACAGGGGACTCACTGAAGCTTTCTTT
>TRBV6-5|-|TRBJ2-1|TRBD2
CASSQAGGRYNEQFF
TGTGCCAGCAGCCAAGCGGGAGGAAGGTACAATGAGCAGTTCTTC
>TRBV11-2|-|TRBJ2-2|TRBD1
CASSHRGIFTGELFF
TGTGCCAGCAGCCACAGGGGAATTTTTACCGGGGAGCTGTTTTTT
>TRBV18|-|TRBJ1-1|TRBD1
CASSPGQGNTEAFF
TGTGCCAGCTCACCCGGACAGGGAAACACTGAAGCTTTCTTT
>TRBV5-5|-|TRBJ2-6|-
CASSSTASSGANVLTF
TGTGCCAGCAGCTCGACAGCCTCCTCTGGGGCCAACGTCCTGACTTTC
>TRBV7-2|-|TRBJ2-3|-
CASGRGRGDTQYF
TGTGCCAGCGGGAGGGGGCGCGGGGATACGCAGTATTTT
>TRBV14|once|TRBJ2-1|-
CASSPLRDSPFETEQFF
TGTGCCAGCAGCCCCCTAAGGGACTCCCCGTTTGAGACTGAGCAGTTCTTC
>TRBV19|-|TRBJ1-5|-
CASRKGEVGPGEPQHF
TGTGCCAGTAGAAAGGGGGAAGTGGGGCCCGGGGAGCCCCAGCATTTT
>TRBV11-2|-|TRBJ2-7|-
CASSLQGSSYEQYF
TGTGCCAGCAGCTTGCAGGGTAGCTCCTACGAGCAGTACTTC
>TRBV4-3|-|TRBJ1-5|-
CASSQEWGGSNQPQHF
TGCGCCAGCAGCCAAGAATGGGGGGGTTCAAATCAGCCCCAGCATTTT